This T cell receptor (beta chain) appears in the sequencing data of a study of beta chain features in type 1 diabetes. Study-level findings and limits: Among all four CD4+ subsets, Type 1 diabetes patients had TCRB CDR3s that were moderately but significantly shorter.

Of the isolated RNA, all was reverse transcribed, and so the sequenced material was expressed TCRB transcripts. Generated by immunoSEQ multiplex PCR, the TCRdb table keeps only in-frame clones and is missing some. The sample shows 93,000 or so clones, approximately 30% of them seen only once. This clone was detected only a few times. Its antigen is not known. Sequencing was performed on central memory CD4+ T cells from blood. This TCR derives from a woman aged 18-35 years with type 1 diabetes.

The CDR3, as DNA: TGTGCCAGCTCACCACCGAGCACCTTGGAGACCCAGTACTTC. The encoded protein is CASSPPSTLETQYF. The chain couples TRBV18 to TRBJ2-5; no clear D gene. This CDR3 has 14 residues. CDR1 is KGHSH and CDR2 is LQKENI in the germline V gene. V lost 0 bases, J lost 5 bases, and 10 bases lay in between.